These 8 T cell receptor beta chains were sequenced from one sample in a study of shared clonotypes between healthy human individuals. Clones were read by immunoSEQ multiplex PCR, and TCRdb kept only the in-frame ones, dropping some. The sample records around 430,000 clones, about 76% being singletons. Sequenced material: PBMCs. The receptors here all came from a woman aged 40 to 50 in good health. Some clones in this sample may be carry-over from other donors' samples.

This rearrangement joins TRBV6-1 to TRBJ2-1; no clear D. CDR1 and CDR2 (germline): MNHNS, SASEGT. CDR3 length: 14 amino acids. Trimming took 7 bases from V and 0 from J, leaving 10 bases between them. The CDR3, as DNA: TGTGCCAGCACACTTTCTAGCTCCTACAATGAGCAGTTCTTC. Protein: CASTLSSSYNEQFF.

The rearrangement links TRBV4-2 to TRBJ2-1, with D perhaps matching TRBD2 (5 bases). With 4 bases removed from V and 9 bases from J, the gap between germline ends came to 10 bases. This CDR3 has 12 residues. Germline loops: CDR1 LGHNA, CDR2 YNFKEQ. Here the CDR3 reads CASSPSGFEQFF. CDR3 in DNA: TGTGCCAGCAGCCCGAGCGGATTTGAGCAGTTCTTC.

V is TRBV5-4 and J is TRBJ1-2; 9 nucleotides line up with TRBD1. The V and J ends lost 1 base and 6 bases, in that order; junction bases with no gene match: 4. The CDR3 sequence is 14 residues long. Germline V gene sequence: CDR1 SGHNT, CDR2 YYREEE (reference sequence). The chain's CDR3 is CASSLLQGADGYTF. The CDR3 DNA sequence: TGTGCCAGCAGCTTGCTACAGGGGGCAGATGGCTACACCTTC.

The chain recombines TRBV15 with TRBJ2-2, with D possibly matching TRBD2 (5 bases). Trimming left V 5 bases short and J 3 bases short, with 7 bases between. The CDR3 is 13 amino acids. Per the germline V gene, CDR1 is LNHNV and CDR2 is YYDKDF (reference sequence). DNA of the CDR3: TGTGCCACCAGCGGGAGACACACCGGGGAGCTGTTTTTT. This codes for CATSGRHTGELFF.

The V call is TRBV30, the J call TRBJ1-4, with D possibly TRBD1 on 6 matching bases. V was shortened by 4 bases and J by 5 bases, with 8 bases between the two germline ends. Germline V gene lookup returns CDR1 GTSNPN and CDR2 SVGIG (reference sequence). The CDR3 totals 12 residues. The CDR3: CAWKGDNEKLFF. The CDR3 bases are TGTGCCTGGAAGGGGGACAATGAAAAACTGTTTTTT.

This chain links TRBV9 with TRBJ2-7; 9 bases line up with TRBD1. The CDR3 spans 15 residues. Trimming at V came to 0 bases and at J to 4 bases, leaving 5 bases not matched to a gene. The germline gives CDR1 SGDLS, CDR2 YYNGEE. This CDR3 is CASSVAGTGFYEQYF. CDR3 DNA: TGTGCCAGCAGCGTAGCCGGGACAGGGTTTTACGAGCAGTACTTC.

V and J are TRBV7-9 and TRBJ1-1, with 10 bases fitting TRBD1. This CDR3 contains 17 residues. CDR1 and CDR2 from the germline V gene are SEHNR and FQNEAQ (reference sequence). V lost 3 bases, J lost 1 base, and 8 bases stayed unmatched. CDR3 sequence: CASSLRDRGRRNTEAFF. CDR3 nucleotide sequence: TGTGCCAGCAGCTTGAGGGACAGGGGAAGGAGGAACACTGAAGCTTTCTTT. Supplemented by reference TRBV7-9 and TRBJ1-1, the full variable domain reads DTGVSQNPRHKITKRGQNVTFRCDPISEHNRLYWYRQTLGQGPEFLTYFQNEAQLEKSRLLSDRFSAERPKGSFSTLEIQRTEQGDSAMYLCASSLRDRGRRNTEAFFGQGTRLTVV.

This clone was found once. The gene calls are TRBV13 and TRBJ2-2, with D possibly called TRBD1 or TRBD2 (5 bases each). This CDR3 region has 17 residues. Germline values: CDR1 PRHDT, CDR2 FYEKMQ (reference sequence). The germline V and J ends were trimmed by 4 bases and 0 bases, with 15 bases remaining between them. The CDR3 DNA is TGTGCCAGCAGCTCCCGGGACCTGGTCGCGAACACCGGGGAGCTGTTTTTT. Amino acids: CASSSRDLVANTGELFF.